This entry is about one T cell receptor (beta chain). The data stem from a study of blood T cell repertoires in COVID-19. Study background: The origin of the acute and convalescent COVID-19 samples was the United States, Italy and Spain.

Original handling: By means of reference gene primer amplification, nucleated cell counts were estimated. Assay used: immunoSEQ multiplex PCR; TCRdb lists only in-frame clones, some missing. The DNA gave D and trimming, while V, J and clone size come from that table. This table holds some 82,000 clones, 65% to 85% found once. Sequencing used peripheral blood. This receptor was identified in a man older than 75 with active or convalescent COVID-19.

The CDR3 nucleotides read TGTGCCAGTAGTTTGAGCAGCGCTAACTATGGCTACACCTTC. This encodes CASSLSSANYGYTF. The chain uses TRBV19 and TRBJ1-2; D remains ambiguous. Germline CDR1 and CDR2: LNHDA and SQIVND (reference sequence). Trimming removed 5 bases from V and 0 bases from J, with 10 bases in between. The CDR3 consists of 14 residues.